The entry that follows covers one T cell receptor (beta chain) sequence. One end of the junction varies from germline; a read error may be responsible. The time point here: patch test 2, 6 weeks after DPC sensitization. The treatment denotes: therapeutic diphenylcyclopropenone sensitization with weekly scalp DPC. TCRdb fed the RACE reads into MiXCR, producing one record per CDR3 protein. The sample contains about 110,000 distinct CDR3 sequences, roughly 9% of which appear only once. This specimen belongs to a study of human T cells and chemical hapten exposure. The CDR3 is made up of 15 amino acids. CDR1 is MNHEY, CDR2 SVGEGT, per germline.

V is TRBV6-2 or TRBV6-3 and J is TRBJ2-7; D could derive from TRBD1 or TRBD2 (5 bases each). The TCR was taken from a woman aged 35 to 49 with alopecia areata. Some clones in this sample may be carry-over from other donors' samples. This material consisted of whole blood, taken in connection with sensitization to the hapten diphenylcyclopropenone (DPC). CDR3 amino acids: CASSYRVGVIYERYF. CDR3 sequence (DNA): TGTGCCAGCAGTTATCGGGTGGGGGTAATCTACGAGCGGTACTTC.